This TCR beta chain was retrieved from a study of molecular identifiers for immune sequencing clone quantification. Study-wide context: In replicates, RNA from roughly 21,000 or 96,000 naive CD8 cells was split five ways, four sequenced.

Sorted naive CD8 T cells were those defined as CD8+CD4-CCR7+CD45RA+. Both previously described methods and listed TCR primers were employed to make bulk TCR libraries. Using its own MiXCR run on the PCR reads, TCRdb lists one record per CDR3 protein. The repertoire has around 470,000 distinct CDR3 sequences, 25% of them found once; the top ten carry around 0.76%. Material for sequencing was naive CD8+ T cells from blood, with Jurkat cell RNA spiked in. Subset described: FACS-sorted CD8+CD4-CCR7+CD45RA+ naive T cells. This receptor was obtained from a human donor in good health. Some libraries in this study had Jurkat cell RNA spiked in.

Here the CDR3 reads CASSRGQGAYEQYF. CDR3 DNA sequence: TGTGCCAGCAGCCGGGGACAGGGGGCGTACGAGCAGTACTTC. This chain joins TRBV5-3 and TRBJ2-7; TRBD1 matches 12 bases. TRBV5-3 counts as an open reading frame of uncertain function. After removal of 8 bases from V and 4 bases from J, the junction contained 7 bases not matched to a gene. This CDR3 contains 14 residues.